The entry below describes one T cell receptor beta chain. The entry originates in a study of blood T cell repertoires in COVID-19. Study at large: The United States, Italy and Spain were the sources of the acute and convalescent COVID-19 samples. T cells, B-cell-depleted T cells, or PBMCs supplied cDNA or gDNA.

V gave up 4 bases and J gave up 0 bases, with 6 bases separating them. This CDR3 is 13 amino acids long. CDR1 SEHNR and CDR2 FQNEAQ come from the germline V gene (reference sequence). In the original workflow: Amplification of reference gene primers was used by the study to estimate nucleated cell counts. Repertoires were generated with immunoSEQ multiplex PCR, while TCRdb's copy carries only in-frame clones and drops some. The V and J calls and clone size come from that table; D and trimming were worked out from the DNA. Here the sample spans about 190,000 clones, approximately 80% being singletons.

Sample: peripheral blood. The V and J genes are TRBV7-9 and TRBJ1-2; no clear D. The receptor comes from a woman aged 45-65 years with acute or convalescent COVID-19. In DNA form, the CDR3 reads TGTGCCAGCAGCTCCACAGCTAACTATGGCTACACCTTC. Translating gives CASSSTANYGYTF. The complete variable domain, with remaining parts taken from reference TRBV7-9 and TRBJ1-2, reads DTGVSQNPRHKITKRGQNVTFRCDPISEHNRLYWYRQTLGQGPEFLTYFQNEAQLEKSRLLSDRFSAERPKGSFSTLEIQRTEQGDSAMYLCASSSTANYGYTFGSGTRLTVV.